The table lists the clone carrying this T cell receptor (beta chain) with a count of one. Its target is not known. The data belong to a study of shared clonotypes between healthy human individuals. At the level of the study: The composition of the donors was a couple of women and a few men aged 18 to 49. The study, taken as a whole, reports: A generally larger estimated richness was seen in naive subsets than in memory subsets. Though the depth was large, rarefaction showed that sorted-subset sequencing was incomplete.

Sequencing was performed with immunoSEQ multiplex PCR; in TCRdb, only in-frame clones are kept and a portion is missing. The data show hundreds of thousands of clones, around three quarters seen once. Trimming at V came to 4 bases and at J to 2 bases, leaving 9 bases not matched to a gene. The germline CDR1 and CDR2 sequences are SGDLS and YYNGEE. This CDR3 is built from 15 residues. This receptor was obtained from a woman between 25 and 40 years old in good health. Sequencing input: memory CD4+ T cells sorted from blood. Subset described: CD45RA-negative fraction. The chain links TRBV9 to TRBJ2-7; the match to TRBD2 covers 7 bases. The CDR3 sequence: CASSSRGEVPYEQYF. The CDR3 region has the DNA TGTGCCAGCAGCTCTCGGGGGGAGGTCCCCTACGAGCAGTACTTC.